These T cell receptor beta chains were read from a single sample in a study of CD8 T cells in ankylosing spondylitis. Each CDR3 protein gets one entry after TCRdb re-called the 5' RACE reads with MiXCR. The sample holds 450,000 to 550,000 distinct CDR3 sequences, approximately 5% seen once. What was sequenced was blood, either unsorted or a sorted T cell fraction (not recorded which). These receptors came from a male donor with ankylosing spondylitis. The CDR3 runs from the conserved cysteine through the conserved F or W. The order of the fields is CDR3 DNA, CDR3 protein, clone size, D gene, J gene, CDR3 length, V gene. The D gene is left open where the match is weak. Clone size is not always given. Where it is, it says once, few, many or a class for expanded clones.

DNA: TGTGCCAGCAGCCAGACCCTGTGGGGAGATACGCAGTATTTT; CDR3: CASSQTLWGDTQYF; size: many; D: .; J: TRBJ2-3; length: 14; V: TRBV3-1
DNA: TGTGCCATCACCGCAGGCTTTAACTATGGCTACACCTTC; CDR3: CAITAGFNYGYTF; size: .; D: .; J: TRBJ1-2; length: 13; V: TRBV10-3
DNA: TGTGCCAGCAGCGGCGAAGATGGACAGTCCTACAATGAGCAGTTCTTC; CDR3: CASSGEDGQSYNEQFF; size: many; D: .; J: TRBJ2-1; length: 16; V: TRBV7-9
DNA: TGTGCCAGCAGCTCATCTGACTCGTTTCGTGGGCCCCAGCATTTT; CDR3: CASSSSDSFRGPQHF; size: many; D: .; J: TRBJ1-5; length: 15; V: TRBV7-9
DNA: TGTGCCAGCAGCTCCCGGCGAGGGGTCGGTGGCTACACCTTC; CDR3: CASSSRRGVGGYTF; size: many; D: .; J: TRBJ1-2; length: 14; V: TRBV7-2
DNA: TGTGCCAGCAGCTTAGTCGGGGGCTGGGATACGCAGTATTTT; CDR3: CASSLVGGWDTQYF; size: .; D: .; J: TRBJ2-3; length: 14; V: TRBV7-8
DNA: TGTGCCAGCAGACTGACTCGGGAGCAGTACTTC; CDR3: CASRLTREQYF; size: .; D: .; J: TRBJ2-7; length: 11; V: TRBV2
DNA: TGCGCCAGCAGCTTTCTACAGGGGGCAGGGGAGCAGTTCTTC; CDR3: CASSFLQGAGEQFF; size: many; D: TRBD1; J: TRBJ2-1; length: 14; V: TRBV5-1
DNA: TGTGCCATCAGTGAGTCAGTAGAAGGGGCCTACGAGCAGTACTTC; CDR3: CAISESVEGAYEQYF; size: many; D: .; J: TRBJ2-7; length: 15; V: TRBV10-3
DNA: TGTGCCAGCAGCAAACGTTGGGCGGGGACAGGGGGCCGGACCGAAGAGACCCAGTACTTC; CDR3: CASSKRWAGTGGRTEETQYF; size: few; D: .; J: TRBJ2-5; length: 20; V: TRBV21-1
DNA: TGTGCCAGCAGCTTCCAGGGGGCGGTAGCTTTCTTT; CDR3: CASSFQGAVAFF; size: many; D: TRBD1; J: TRBJ1-1; length: 12; V: TRBV7-9
DNA: TGTGCCAGCGCCCTCGTTGACAGGGTCCCGCGGGGTGAAGCTTTCTTT; CDR3: CASALVDRVPRGEAFF; size: many; D: TRBD1; J: TRBJ1-1; length: 16; V: TRBV6-4
DNA: TGTGCCAGCAGCTTAGTCCGCCGAAACACCATATATTTT; CDR3: CASSLVRRNTIYF; size: many; D: .; J: TRBJ1-3; length: 13; V: TRBV7-9
DNA: TGCGCCAGCTCGCGGAGCGATGAGCAGTTCTTC; CDR3: CASSRSDEQFF; size: many; D: .; J: TRBJ2-1; length: 11; V: TRBV5-1
DNA: TGTGCCAGCAGTGGTTCCGGGCGGGGAGCAGAGACCCAGTACTTC; CDR3: CASSGSGRGAETQYF; size: many; D: .; J: TRBJ2-5; length: 15; V: TRBV12-3/TRBV12-4
DNA: TGTGCCACCAAAACTAGCGGGAGGAGCACAGATACGCAGTATTTT; CDR3: CATKTSGRSTDTQYF; size: many; D: TRBD2; J: TRBJ2-3; length: 15; V: TRBV7-2